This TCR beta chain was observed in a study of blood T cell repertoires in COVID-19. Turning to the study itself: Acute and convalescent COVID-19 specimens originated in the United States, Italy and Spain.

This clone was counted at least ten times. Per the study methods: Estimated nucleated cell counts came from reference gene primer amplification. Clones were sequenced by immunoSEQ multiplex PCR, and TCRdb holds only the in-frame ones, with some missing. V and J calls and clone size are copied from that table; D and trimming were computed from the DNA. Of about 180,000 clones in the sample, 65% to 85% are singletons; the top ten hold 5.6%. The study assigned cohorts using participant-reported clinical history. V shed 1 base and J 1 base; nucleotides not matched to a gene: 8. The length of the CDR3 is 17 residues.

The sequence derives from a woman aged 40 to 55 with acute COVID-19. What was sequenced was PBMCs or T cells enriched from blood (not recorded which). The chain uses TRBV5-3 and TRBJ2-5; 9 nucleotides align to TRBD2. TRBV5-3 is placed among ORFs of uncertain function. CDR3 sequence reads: CARSLFSAGGFQETQYF. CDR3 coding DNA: TGTGCCAGAAGCTTGTTTTCAGCGGGAGGATTCCAAGAGACCCAGTACTTC.